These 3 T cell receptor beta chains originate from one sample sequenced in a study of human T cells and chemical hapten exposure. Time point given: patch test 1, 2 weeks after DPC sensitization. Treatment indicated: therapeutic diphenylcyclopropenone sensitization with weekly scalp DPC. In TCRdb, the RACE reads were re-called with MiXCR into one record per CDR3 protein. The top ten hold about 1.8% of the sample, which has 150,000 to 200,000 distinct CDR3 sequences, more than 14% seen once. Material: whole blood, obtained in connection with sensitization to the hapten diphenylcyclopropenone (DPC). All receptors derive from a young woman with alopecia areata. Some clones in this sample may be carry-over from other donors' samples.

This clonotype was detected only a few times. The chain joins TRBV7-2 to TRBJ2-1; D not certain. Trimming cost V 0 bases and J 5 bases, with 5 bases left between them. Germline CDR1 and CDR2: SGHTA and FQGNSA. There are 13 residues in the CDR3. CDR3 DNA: TGTGCCAGCAGCTTAGCGGTTAACAATGAGCAGTTCTTC. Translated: CASSLAVNNEQFF.

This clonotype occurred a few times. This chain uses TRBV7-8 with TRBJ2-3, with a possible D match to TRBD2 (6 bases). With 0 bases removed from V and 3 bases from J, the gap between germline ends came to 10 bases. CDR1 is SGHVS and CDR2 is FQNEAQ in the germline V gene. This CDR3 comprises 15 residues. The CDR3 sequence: CASSLALAQTDTQYF. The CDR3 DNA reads TGTGCCAGCAGCTTAGCCCTAGCGCAGACAGATACGCAGTATTTT.

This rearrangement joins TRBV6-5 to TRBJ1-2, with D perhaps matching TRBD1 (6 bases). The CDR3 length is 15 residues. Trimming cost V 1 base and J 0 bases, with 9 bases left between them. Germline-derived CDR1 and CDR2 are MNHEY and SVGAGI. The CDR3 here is CASSYYRQANYGYTF. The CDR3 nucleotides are TGTGCCAGCAGTTACTATCGACAGGCTAACTATGGCTACACCTTC.